This T cell receptor (beta chain) is from a study of regulatory T cells in long-lasting Graves disease. Broader study findings: Among persistent patients, a larger number of public clonotypes were shared (approximately 3,000) than among newly diagnosed patients (about 1,000). Sampling was limited to peripheral blood rather than thyroid tissue.

HTBI primers from iRepertoire and Arm-PCR of CDR3 regions yielded the TCR beta libraries. TCRdb ran MiXCR on the multiplex PCR reads and lists one entry per CDR3 protein. The table lists hundreds of thousands of distinct CDR3 sequences, about 15% of them singletons, with approximately 20% in the top ten. A word on this clonotype: Its antigen is still unknown.

This CDR3 is built from 14 residues. The germline V gene has CDR1 DFQATT and CDR2 SNEGSKA (reference sequence). Trimming left V 6 bases short and J 5 bases short, with 14 bases between. The time point here: newly diagnosed GD, antithyroid drugs for less than 3 months. From RNA extracted from PBMCs, the TCR library was made. The same sample was also used in a study of T cells in Graves' hyperthyroidism and ophthalmopathy. That source adds: Patients aged 18 to 65 had newly diagnosed hyperthyroidism that had lasted under 2 months. Uncontrolled infection, other autoimmune disease, pregnancy or lactation excluded patients.

The receptor's source is a young woman with Graves disease. The V and J genes are TRBV20-1 and TRBJ1-6; a possible D gene is TRBD1 (5 bases). Specimen: peripheral blood mononuclear cells (PBMCs), collected at new diagnosis, from a patient treated with antithyroid drugs. In DNA, the CDR3 is TGCAGTGCCCAAGACAGTCGGAATAATTCACCCCTCCACTTT. Amino acid sequence: CSAQDSRNNSPLHF.